The entry that follows covers one T cell receptor (beta chain) sequence. This clone has just one count. Its antigen remains unidentified. Base-call qualities are not available, and no considerably larger clone is one nucleotide away. The CDR3 has 16 amino acids, counting the end cysteine and phenylalanine. Just the 48-base CDR3 DNA is kept, in frame starting at base 1. The germline ends are 14 bases apart after V is trimmed by 1 base and J by 1 base. The germline V gene specifies MDHEN as CDR1 and SYDVKM as CDR2. The sample is drawn from a study of shared clonotypes between healthy human individuals (dated by TCRdb to the early 2020s). For the wider study: The cohort comprised a couple of women and a few men aged 18 to 49 years. For each donor, CD4 naive and CD4 memory were each run on three plates, CD8 naive on two plates, and CD8 memory on one plate. Blood TCR repertoires of several healthy adults were deeply sequenced to estimate repertoire size and the extent of clonotype sharing between individuals. Different laboratories and diverse techniques were used to prepare libraries and sequence TCR repertoires, to increase sequencing depth and limit assay-specific biases. Each donor's leukapheresis produced roughly between roughly 0.85 and 10 billion PBMCs.

Using the deep immunoSEQ assay, multiplex PCR amplified TCR CDR3 regions from genomic DNA. Extracted genomic DNA from each cell subset was spread evenly across all wells of several immunoSEQ 96-well plates, with each plate serving as a replicate. Each replicate PCR for sorted subsets received around 200 ng genomic DNA, equal to about 29,000 T cell genomes. The purified libraries were quantified using a Qubit 3.0 fluorometer, sized with a Bioanalyzer 2100, and then quantified again using the KAPA Library Quantification kit. Every immunoSEQ 96-well plate was sequenced on a separate single-read 150-cycle Illumina NextSeq 550 flow cell. The paper's data handling went like this. Because the immunoSEQ output held only junctional sequences and lacked quality scores, the filtering could not match the filtering applied to full-length reads. Sequences were annotated with PyIR, a Python wrapper for IgBLAST v1.9, using IMGT germline references to assign V/J genes and CDR3. Any read was removed if the V/J assignment was weak (E-value above 1e-6), the CDR3 was missing, or the read contained stop codons, out-of-frame junctions, or ambiguous translated residues. V3J clonotypes were defined as sequences sharing the same inferred V gene, J gene, and CDR3 amino acid sequence. Percentage overlap between repertoires was computed as shared unique clonotypes divided by the size of the smaller repertoire. Repertoire richness was assessed with RTK rarefaction, the Chao1 estimator, and Recon v2.1 estimates of unobserved clonotypes. Generation probabilities were computed with OLGA for all TCRbeta clonotypes obtained by the gDNA method from a handful of donors. The table comes from immuneACCESS by way of TCRdb, which keeps in-frame sequences with V and J called. Part of the clones is missing from these tables; in studies checked, under half for an unresolved V gene and the rest for unknown reasons. V and J calls and clone size are as listed in that table; D and trimming were resolved from the DNA. The sample table holds about 1 million clones, of which about 80% were seen once. Of the sample, around 1.5% falls within the top ten clones.

The donors were healthy, HIV-negative adults who had no recently reported acute infections or vaccinations. Every donor was a Caucasian adult residing in Nashville, Tennessee, USA. CD4+ T cells were enriched by magnetic negative selection; naive cells were then positively selected on CD45RA, and the negative fraction formed the memory subset. After blood collection by leukapheresis, PBMCs were isolated using Ficoll-Histopaque density gradient centrifugation and then cryopreserved in the vapor phase of liquid nitrogen. Analytical flow cytometry was used to check the purity and quantity of each magnetically sorted T cell population. Each sorted fraction had its genomic DNA isolated and then quantified by UV absorbance on a Nanodrop 2000c. Points the paper makes about the study in general: Because the study included only a small number of donors, the genetic and exposure-history diversity represented was limited. Sampling was limited to blood, and TCR repertoires in tissue likely differ from TCR repertoires in blood. Based on pairwise subsampling, the degree of clonotype sharing among donors was expected to be affected by sequencing depth. Even with the large sequencing depth, rarefaction of the sorted-subset datasets indicated that sequencing was incomplete. Larger estimated clonotype richness was generally found for naive subsets than for memory subsets. When a few donors were compared, the shared fraction of clonotypes was around 5% for naive CD4, over 3% for naive CD8, more than 2% for memory CD4, and approximately 0.4% for memory CD8. Higher generation probabilities were observed for clonotypes shared by all four sorted-subset donors than for non-shared clonotypes.

The sequence came from a man aged 18 to 35 in good health. The chain is made from TRBV28 and TRBJ2-7; the D gene identity is not certain. Sequencing used memory CD4+ T cells sorted from blood. This specimen's cell subset or site label, interpreted: CD45RA-negative fraction. The CDR3 region has the sequence CASSLSLRTLSYEQYF. The bases are TGTGCCAGCAGTTTATCTCTCAGGACCCTATCCTACGAGCAGTACTTC.